The 18 T cell receptor beta chains below were found in one sample sequenced in a study of beta chain features in type 1 diabetes. TCRB transcripts that were expressed got sequenced, as all of the isolated RNA had been reverse transcribed. TCRdb keeps only in-frame clones here, not all; method: immunoSEQ multiplex PCR. The repertoire consists of about 350,000 clones, with roughly a fifth occurring once and the leading ten covering around 0.045%. The material sequenced was naive CD4+ T cells from blood. Source of these receptors: a woman in her late teens or twenties in good health.

The chain recombines TRBV5-1 with TRBJ2-3, with TRBD1 identical over 9 bases. CDR3 length: 14 residues. Germline loops: CDR1 SGHRS, CDR2 YFSETQ. V was pared by 3 bases and J by 4 bases, with 3 bases of the junction left unmatched. The CDR3 bases are TGCGCCAGCAGCTCGGACAGGGGTGCAGATACGCAGTATTTT. Protein sequence: CASSSDRGADTQYF.

The rearrangement joins TRBV30 to TRBJ2-3; D gene ambiguous. Trimming took 2 bases from V and 6 from J, leaving 3 bases between them. The CDR3 sequence is 10 residues long. Germline V gives CDR1 GTSNPN, CDR2 SVGIG (reference sequence). CDR3 DNA sequence: TGTGCCTGGAGTCTCGATACGCAGTATTTT. Translated: CAWSLDTQYF.

The genes are TRBV5-6 and TRBJ2-7; 7 positions agree with TRBD1. The CDR3 totals 14 residues. V shed 5 bases and J 0 bases; nucleotides not matched to a gene: 5. Germline-derived CDR1 and CDR2 are SGHDT and YYEEEE. Written as DNA, the CDR3 is TGTGCCAGCAGAGGACAGGAGATCTCCTACGAGCAGTACTTC. Amino acids: CASRGQEISYEQYF.

The rearrangement uses TRBV5-6 and TRBJ2-7; 8 bases fit TRBD2. With 0 bases clipped from V and 6 bases from J, the junction kept 11 bases outside the gene matches. Germline V gives CDR1 SGHDT, CDR2 YYEEEE. This CDR3 contains 16 residues. CDR3 in DNA: TGTGCCAGCAGCTTGGACGGCGGGGGGCCCTCTACCGAGCAGTACTTC. This encodes CASSLDGGGPSTEQYF.

The chain joins TRBV2 to TRBJ2-2; a possible D gene is TRBD2 (7 bases). The germline V gene encodes CDR1 SNHLY and CDR2 FYNNEI. The CDR3 extends over 14 amino acids. The V end lost 3 bases, the J end lost 9 bases, and 14 bases lay between the germline ends. CDR3 protein: CASSDPGGRRELFF. CDR3 DNA sequence: TGTGCCAGCAGTGACCCGGGGGGCAGGAGGGAGCTGTTTTTT.

This clone was detected only a few times. The chain combines TRBV11-3 with TRBJ2-3, with D perhaps TRBD2 (7 bases). V gave up 1 base and J gave up 8 bases, with 10 bases separating them. CDR1 is SGHNT and CDR2 is YENEEA in the germline V gene. The CDR3 spans 13 residues. In nucleotides, the CDR3 is TGTGCCAGCAGCTTAGCGGGGGGCGGTACGCAGTATTTT. It translates to CASSLAGGGTQYF.

The J gene is TRBJ1-5, the V gene TRBV6-1; TRBD1 might be the D (5 bases). V shed 9 bases and J shed 2 bases, with 14 bases lying between them. Germline V CDR1 and CDR2: MNHNS, SASEGT. This CDR3 has 14 residues. CDR3 bases: TGTGCCAGTGTAGCCAGGGTCGGCAATCAGCCCCAGCATTTT. Its translation is CASVARVGNQPQHF.

The V gene is TRBV7-2, the J gene TRBJ2-5, with D unclear. This CDR3 is 13 amino acids long. Trimming removed 1 base from V and 4 bases from J, with 7 bases in between. The V gene's germline CDR1 is SGHTA and CDR2 FQGNSA. The CDR3 loop is CASSLDRVETQYF. CDR3 DNA sequence: TGTGCCAGCAGCTTAGACAGAGTAGAGACCCAGTACTTC.

The V and J genes are TRBV5-4 and TRBJ1-2; unclear D gene. Germline loops: CDR1 SGHNT, CDR2 YYREEE (reference sequence). Trimming stripped 2 bases from V and 13 bases from J, with 18 bases between. This CDR3 comprises 13 residues. The CDR3 protein is CASSLGSLQTGTF. CDR3 coding DNA: TGTGCCAGCAGCTTAGGTAGCCTGCAAACGGGCACCTTC.

In this sample, this clone turned up a few times. The chain is built from TRBV2 and TRBJ1-1; possible D gene TRBD1, 5 bases. V was cut by 7 bases and J by 0 bases, with 12 bases left in between. Per the germline V gene, CDR1 is SNHLY and CDR2 is FYNNEI. The CDR3 is 14 residues long. The CDR3 region is CASNGGGMNTEAFF. The CDR3, as DNA: TGTGCCAGCAACGGGGGGGGGATGAACACTGAAGCTTTCTTT.

The chain uses TRBV5-1 and TRBJ2-7, with D uncertain. CDR1 and CDR2 from the germline V gene are SGHRS and YFSETQ. The CDR3 covers 14 residues. V lost 8 bases to trimming and J lost 0 bases, with 15 bases between them. The CDR3 here is CASRDSRSSYEQYF. Here the CDR3 DNA reads TGCGCCAGTAGAGACTCTAGGAGCTCCTACGAGCAGTACTTC.

The V call is TRBV9, the J call TRBJ2-5; 10 bases align to TRBD1. The CDR3 has 15 residues. V lost 4 bases, J lost 2 bases, and 5 bases stayed unmatched. Germline V lookup: CDR1 SGDLS, CDR2 YYNGEE. The CDR3 spells CASSKTGGWQETQYF. DNA for the CDR3: TGTGCCAGCAGCAAGACAGGGGGCTGGCAAGAGACCCAGTACTTC.

This clone was detected only a few times. The chain combines TRBV5-4 with TRBJ2-2; possibly TRBD2 for D (6 bases). The V gene's germline CDR1 is SGHNT and CDR2 YYREEE (reference sequence). V shed 1 base and J shed 9 bases, with 10 bases lying between them. This CDR3 region has 13 residues. The CDR3: CASSLWGRRELFF. CDR3 coding DNA: TGTGCCAGCAGCTTGTGGGGGAGGAGGGAGCTGTTTTTT.

A remark on this clone: Relative to the germline gene, one junction end is altered; a read error may explain this. The chain employs TRBV7-7 and TRBJ2-2; unclear D gene. Germline CDR1 reads SSHAT; CDR2 reads FNYEAQ (reference sequence). This CDR3 has 13 residues. The CDR3: CASSLDPAGELFF. For the CDR3, the DNA is TGTGCTAGCAGCTTAGATCCGGCCGGGGAGCTGTTTTTT. Combining the CDR3 with reference TRBV7-7 and TRBJ2-2 gives the whole variable domain GAGVSQSPRYKVTKRGQDVTLRCDPISSHATLYWYQQALGQGPEFLTYFNYEAQPDKSGLPSDRFSAERPEGSISTLTIQRTEQRDSAMYRCASSLDPAGELFFGEGSRLTVL.

The chain joins TRBV9 to TRBJ2-5, with D maybe TRBD2 (6 bases). The V end was cut by 0 bases, the J end by 3 bases, with 6 bases between. This CDR3 comprises 13 residues. Germline V gene lookup returns CDR1 SGDLS and CDR2 YYNGEE. The CDR3 region is CASSVVAEETQYF. The CDR3 coding sequence is TGTGCCAGCAGCGTAGTAGCGGAAGAGACCCAGTACTTC.

Only a few counts were recorded for this clone. The rearrangement uses TRBV4-3 and TRBJ1-3; the D gene is possibly TRBD1 (5 bases). The length of the CDR3 is 15 residues. Deletions cut 1 base from V and 4 bases from J, with 11 bases between. Germline lookup yields CDR1 LGHNA and CDR2 YSLEER. CDR3 in amino acids: CASSQVLTEGNTIYF. The CDR3, as DNA: TGCGCCAGCAGCCAAGTCCTGACAGAAGGAAACACCATATATTTT.

This clone was found a few times. The CDR3 bases are TGTGCCAGCAGTTCTCAGGGTGGACATGAGCAGTTCTTC. Protein sequence: CASSSQGGHEQFF. The V gene is TRBV6-6, the J gene TRBJ2-1, with D perhaps matching TRBD1 (5 bases). V gave up 4 bases and J gave up 8 bases, with 12 bases separating them. CDR1 is MNHNY and CDR2 is SVGAGI in the germline V gene (reference sequence). CDR3 size: 13 residues.

The CDR3 region is CASSLQGSSYNEQFF. The CDR3 DNA sequence: TGCGCCAGCAGCTTGCAGGGGTCTTCCTACAATGAGCAGTTCTTC. V usage is TRBV5-1 and J usage is TRBJ2-1; TRBD1 might be the D (6 bases). This CDR3 has 15 amino acids. The V end lost 1 base, the J end lost 1 base, and 9 bases lay between the germline ends. Germline V CDR1 and CDR2: SGHRS, YFSETQ.